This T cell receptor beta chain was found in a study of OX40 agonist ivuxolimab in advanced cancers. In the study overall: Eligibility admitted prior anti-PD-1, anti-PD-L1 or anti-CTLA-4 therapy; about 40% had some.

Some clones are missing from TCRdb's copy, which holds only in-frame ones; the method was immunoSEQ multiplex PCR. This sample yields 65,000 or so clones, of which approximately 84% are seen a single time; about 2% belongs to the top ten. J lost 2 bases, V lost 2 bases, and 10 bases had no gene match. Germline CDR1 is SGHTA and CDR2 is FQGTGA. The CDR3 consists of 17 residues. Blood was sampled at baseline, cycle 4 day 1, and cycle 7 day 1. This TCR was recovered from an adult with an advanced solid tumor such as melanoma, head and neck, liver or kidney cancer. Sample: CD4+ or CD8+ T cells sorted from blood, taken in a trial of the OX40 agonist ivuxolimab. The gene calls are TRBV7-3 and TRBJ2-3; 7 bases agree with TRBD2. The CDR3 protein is CASSLYPPGGNTDTQYF. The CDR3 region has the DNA TGTGCCAGCAGCTTATACCCACCGGGGGGAAACACAGATACGCAGTATTTT.